This T cell receptor beta chain appears in the sequencing data of a study of T cells in Graves' hyperthyroidism and ophthalmopathy. Germline V gene lookup returns CDR1 SNHLY and CDR2 FYNNEI. V trimming: 3 bases; J trimming: 6 bases; junction bases outside the gene matches: 5. The CDR3 runs 14 residues. This clonotype occurred many times. Its antigen is not known. Hyperthyroidism in the patients, aged 18 to 65, was newly diagnosed and under 2 months in duration. Lactation, pregnancy, other autoimmune disease or uncontrolled infection led to exclusion of patients. Study-level findings and limits: Most thyroid-expanded clonotypes above 0.001 were also found in blood.

TCR beta CDR3 sequences were amplified from RNA transcripts. TCR CDR3 regions were first amplified by RT-PCR with HTBI primers. TCRdb redid the calling of the multiplex PCR reads with MiXCR, one entry per CDR3 protein. The sample lists around 400,000 distinct CDR3 sequences, approximately 15% occurring once. The sequenced sample was blood. The chain carries TRBV2 and TRBJ2-7, with 10 bases lining up with TRBD2. The sequence derives from a woman aged 18-29 years with Graves' hyperthyroidism that later progressed to Graves' ophthalmopathy. The CDR3: CASSDSGRASEQYF. Here the CDR3 DNA reads TGTGCCAGCAGTGACAGCGGGAGGGCTTCCGAGCAGTACTTC.